This T cell receptor (beta chain) was recorded in a study of radiotherapy plus CTLA-4 blockade in lung cancer. Findings and limits, study-wide: Reportedly, early blood T cell clone dynamics best predicted response, with interferon-beta. TCR clones originating in tumors grew in number in blood after radiotherapy plus ipilimumab.

The CDR3 is 16 residues long. CDR1 and CDR2 from the germline V gene are SGHRS and YFSETQ. V shed 0 bases, J shed 3 bases, and the junction held 4 bases outside the gene matches. Alongside CTLA-4 blockade with ipilimumab, patients with chemo-refractory metastatic non-small-cell lung cancer received focal radiation. About this clone itself: Its specificity is unknown.

Assay used: immunoSEQ multiplex PCR; TCRdb lists only in-frame clones, some missing. The data show more than 95,000 clones, approximately 75% seen once. The source of this sequence is a human donor with non-small cell lung cancer who had a partial response to radiotherapy plus ipilimumab. Some clones in this sample may be carry-over from other donors' samples. V is TRBV5-1 and J is TRBJ2-7, with 12 bases aligning to TRBD2. The input for sequencing was peripheral blood, taken from a patient treated with radiotherapy plus ipilimumab. This CDR3 is CASSLAGGLAGYEQYF. The CDR3 DNA reads as TGCGCCAGCAGCTTGGCCGGGGGACTAGCGGGCTACGAGCAGTACTTC.